The 20 T cell receptor beta chains below were found in one sample sequenced in a study of identical twins (dated by TCRdb to the mid-2010s). The library was obtained by 5' RACE. Sequencer: Illumina HiSeq 2000. TCRdb reprocessed the public reads (quality trimming at Q25 with fastp, clone calling with MiXCR) and kept in-frame beta chains. Rows are combined by CDR3 protein, so each entry shows the most common genes and DNA. The sample table records about 530,000 distinct CDR3 sequences; approximately 20% of these occur just once. Clones ranked in the top ten supply about 0.48% of the sample. These data also featured in a second study, about yellow fever vaccine responses in identical twins.

Sequencing used CD4+ T cells sorted from blood. The receptors here all came from a woman under 30 in good health.

There are many counts of this clonotype. The chain employs TRBV29-1 and TRBJ2-5; D gene ambiguous. Per germline, CDR1 SQVTM and CDR2 ANQGSEA. This CDR3 is built from 12 residues. The V and J ends lost 3 bases and 2 bases respectively, with 7 bases between them. The CDR3 spells CSVDVQQETQYF. The DNA of the CDR3 is TGCAGCGTTGACGTCCAGCAAGAGACCCAGTACTTC.

This clonotype was counted only a few times. The rearrangement uses TRBV27 and TRBJ1-4; perhaps TRBD1 as D (6 bases). This CDR3 is 14 amino acids long. Trimming took off 5 bases at V and 8 bases at J, with 15 bases between the two ends. Germline V gene data show CDR1 as MNHEY and CDR2 as SMNVEV (reference sequence). For the CDR3, the DNA is TGTGCCAGCAGTCCCTTACAGGGTTGGGAAAAACTGTTTTTT. Its protein is CASSPLQGWEKLFF.

This clonotype was observed a handful of times. The chain is built from TRBV5-1 and TRBJ2-5; 8 nucleotides line up with TRBD1. Germline assignment: CDR1 SGHRS and CDR2 YFSETQ. V lost 2 bases, J lost 5 bases, and 8 bases stayed unmatched. The CDR3 is made up of 15 amino acids. In DNA, the CDR3 is TGCGCCAGCAGCTTAACAGGGGGTATCGGGGAGACCCAGTACTTC. Translation: CASSLTGGIGETQYF.

The V and J genes are TRBV2 and TRBJ1-4; D perhaps matches TRBD1 (5 bases). Germline CDR1 is SNHLY and CDR2 is FYNNEI. The V gene lost 2 bases and the J gene lost 5 bases, with 9 bases spanning the gap. The CDR3 length is 14 residues. The CDR3 reads CASSEWGTNEKLFF. CDR3 bases: TGTGCCAGCAGTGAATGGGGCACAAATGAAAAACTGTTTTTT.

The chain is built from TRBV12-3 or TRBV12-4 and TRBJ1-2; tentatively, D is TRBD1 (5 bases). This CDR3 spans 15 amino acids. Deletions cut 3 bases from V and 2 bases from J, with 13 bases between. The CDR3 is CASSFFGGSNYGYTF. DNA for the CDR3: TGTGCCAGCAGTTTTTTTGGGGGTTCGAACTATGGCTACACCTTC.

A few counts support this clonotype. The chain has TRBV5-1 and TRBJ2-5; D may be TRBD2 (7 bases). CDR1 and CDR2 from the germline V gene are SGHRS and YFSETQ. CDR3 length equals 14 residues. The V end was cut by 3 bases, the J end by 4 bases, with 13 bases between. CDR3 region: CASSSQGGGETQYF. DNA of the CDR3: TGCGCCAGCAGCTCACAGGGAGGGGGAGAGACCCAGTACTTC.

The rearrangement joins TRBV5-4 to TRBJ1-5; no clear D gene. The CDR3 contains 13 residues. The V gene lost 2 bases and the J gene lost 3 bases, with 6 bases spanning the gap. CDR1 and CDR2 from the germline V gene are SGHNT and YYREEE (reference sequence). For the CDR3, the DNA is TGTGCCAGCAGCTTCGCCCCCAATCAGCCCCAGCATTTT. As protein: CASSFAPNQPQHF.

The table lists this clonotype with a count of one. V usage is TRBV2 and J usage is TRBJ2-7; TRBD2 agrees at 7 bases. The CDR3 has 12 residues. CDR1 is SNHLY, CDR2 FYNNEI, per germline. V lost 6 bases, J lost 3 bases, and 2 bases stayed unmatched. DNA for the CDR3: TGTGCCAGCAGACTAGCGTTCTACGAGCAGTACTTC. Translation: CASRLAFYEQYF.

For this clonotype: A junction end diverges from the germline sequence, so it may reflect a read error. This sequence joins TRBV28 and TRBJ2-1, with TRBD2 matching over 16 bases. CDR1 is MDHEN, CDR2 SYDVKM, per germline. This CDR3 comprises 19 residues. The CDR3 DNA sequence: TGTGCCTGCAGTTTTGGGGGACTAGCGGGAGGGCCCCGATACAATGAGCAGTTCTTC. Translating gives CACSFGGLAGGPRYNEQFF.

The chain recombines TRBV12-3 or TRBV12-4 with TRBJ2-2; possibly TRBD1 or TRBD2 for D (5 bases each). V lost 3 bases to trimming and J lost 0 bases, with 11 bases between them. This CDR3 spans 16 amino acids. CDR3 amino acids: CASSFYQGPNTGELFF. In nucleotides, the CDR3 is TGTGCCAGCAGTTTCTACCAGGGACCGAACACCGGGGAGCTGTTTTTT.

CDR3 nucleotide sequence: TGCGCCAGCAGCCAAGAACGGTCCAGGTACAATGAGCAGTTCTTC. It translates to CASSQERSRYNEQFF. The chain links TRBV4-1 to TRBJ2-1; no reliable D call. The ends were cut back, 0 bases at V and 4 bases at J, with 10 bases in the middle. The CDR3 consists of 15 residues. Germline V gene data show CDR1 as MGHRA and CDR2 as YSYEKL.

This clonotype has only a few counts. The chain is built from TRBV5-1 and TRBJ2-1; 9 bases are a match to TRBD1. This CDR3 comprises 14 residues. Germline V gene sequence: CDR1 SGHRS, CDR2 YFSETQ. The J segment lost 5 bases and the V segment lost 4 bases, leaving 4 bases of the junction unmatched. Here the CDR3 DNA reads TGCGCCAGCAGCAAGGGACAGGGTGACAATGAGCAGTTCTTC. Translation: CASSKGQGDNEQFF.

In this sample, this clonotype turned up a few times. V gene TRBV27 combines with J gene TRBJ1-2, with TRBD1 matching 12 bases. CDR3 size: 14 residues. J lost 6 bases, V lost 6 bases, and 5 bases had no gene match. CDR1 and CDR2 (germline): MNHEY, SMNVEV (reference sequence). The CDR3 sequence: CASSRDRGLDGYTF. As DNA, the CDR3 is TGTGCCAGCAGCAGGGACAGGGGGCTTGATGGCTACACCTTC.

This chain uses TRBV5-1 with TRBJ1-5, with a tentative D call TRBD1 (6 bases). The germline CDR1 and CDR2 sequences are SGHRS and YFSETQ. V lost 0 bases, J lost 6 bases, and 13 bases lay in between. The CDR3 spans 15 residues. The CDR3 spells CASSLEGGNAQPQHF. In DNA form, the CDR3 reads TGCGCCAGCAGCTTGGAGGGGGGAAATGCTCAGCCCCAGCATTTT.

This chain joins TRBV12-3 or TRBV12-4 and TRBJ1-3; no definite D call. The ends were cut back, 7 bases at V and 3 bases at J, with 10 bases in the middle. There are 13 residues in the CDR3. The CDR3 region has the DNA TGTGCCAGCACTCCCCTAGGTGGAAACACCATATATTTT. It encodes CASTPLGGNTIYF.

The V and J genes are TRBV2 and TRBJ2-3, with a possible D match to TRBD2 (5 bases). Germline CDR1 and CDR2: SNHLY and FYNNEI. V was trimmed by 7 bases and J by 0 bases, leaving 14 bases between them. The CDR3 consists of 15 residues. The CDR3 region has the DNA TGTGCCAGCAAGCCTCTCGGGGTGAGCACAGATACGCAGTATTTT. Its translation: CASKPLGVSTDTQYF.

There are a few counts of this clonotype. The chain links TRBV29-1 to TRBJ2-1, with D tentatively TRBD2 (6 bases). CDR1 is SQVTM, CDR2 ANQGSEA, per germline. V was clipped by 4 bases and J by 7 bases, with 11 bases between them. CDR3 length: 12 amino acids. Here the CDR3 reads CSVVSAGNEQFF. For the CDR3, the DNA is TGCAGCGTTGTGAGCGCGGGGAATGAGCAGTTCTTC.

This clonotype was observed a handful of times. The V gene is TRBV18, the J gene TRBJ2-5; D perhaps matches TRBD1 (5 bases). The CDR3 runs 15 residues. The V end lost 2 bases, the J end lost 2 bases, and 12 bases lay between the germline ends. Germline assignment: CDR1 KGHSH and CDR2 LQKENI. The DNA of the CDR3 is TGTGCCAGCTCACCAAATCGAGGACAACAAGAGACCCAGTACTTC. Translated: CASSPNRGQQETQYF.

The table lists this clonotype with a few counts. The chain recombines TRBV12-3 or TRBV12-4 with TRBJ2-3; the D call may be TRBD1 or TRBD2 (5 bases each). There are 15 residues in the CDR3. Trimming left V 3 bases short and J 0 bases short, with 10 bases between. Here the CDR3 DNA reads TGTGCCAGCAGTTTGGGGGTACCTAGCACAGATACGCAGTATTTT. Protein sequence: CASSLGVPSTDTQYF.

V gene TRBV7-9 combines with J gene TRBJ1-4; TRBD1 is a possible D gene (5 bases). The CDR3 loop spans 15 amino acids. With 5 bases removed from V and 8 bases from J, the gap between germline ends came to 18 bases. Germline CDR1 reads SEHNR; CDR2 reads FQNEAQ (reference sequence). The CDR3 is CASSPTGGTQEKLFF. DNA of the CDR3: TGTGCCAGCAGCCCGACCGGGGGTACTCAGGAAAAACTGTTTTTT.